The rows below give T cell receptor beta chains drawn from one sample of a study of Ad26.COV2.S vaccination and SARS-CoV-2 variants. Measured with immunoSEQ multiplex PCR; TCRdb has only the in-frame clones, and not every one. Counted here are about 680,000 clones, 89% occurring once; the ten biggest clones make up about 1.5%. This specimen was peripheral blood, taken in a trial of Ad26.COV2.S vaccine versus placebo. Receptor source: a person aged 18-60 years who received the Ad26.COV2.S COVID-19 vaccine or a placebo. Both conserved end residues are part of each CDR3. D genes are given only for firm matches. Clone size is given for some rows only: seen once, a few or many times, or a class if the clone is expanded.

d_gene: -
abundance: -
j_gene: TRBJ2-7
v_gene: TRBV29-1
CDR3nt: TGCAGCGCCGGCGCAGGAGACGCCGAGCAGTACTTC
CDR3aa: CSAGAGDAEQYF

d_gene: -
abundance: -
j_gene: TRBJ1-5
v_gene: TRBV6-5
CDR3nt: TGTGCCAGCAGTTATAGTGTTGGGAGAACTCAGCCCCAGCATTTT
CDR3aa: CASSYSVGRTQPQHF

d_gene: TRBD1
abundance: once
j_gene: TRBJ2-7
v_gene: TRBV24-1
CDR3nt: TGTGCCACCAGTGAGATTTCGATGACAGGGGGTAGGTACGAGCAGTACTTC
CDR3aa: CATSEISMTGGRYEQYF

d_gene: -
abundance: -
j_gene: TRBJ2-1
v_gene: TRBV9
CDR3nt: TGTGCCAGCAGCGTTGGACGTACCAATGAGCAGTTCTTC
CDR3aa: CASSVGRTNEQFF

d_gene: TRBD1
abundance: -
j_gene: TRBJ2-2
v_gene: TRBV11-1
CDR3nt: TGTGCCAGCAGCTACGCCACAGGGGTGAACACCGGGGAGCTGTTTTTT
CDR3aa: CASSYATGVNTGELFF

d_gene: -
abundance: -
j_gene: TRBJ2-5
v_gene: TRBV7-8
CDR3nt: TGTGCCAGCAGCATCCCGACCGTCATAGAGACCCAGTACTTC
CDR3aa: CASSIPTVIETQYF

d_gene: -
abundance: -
j_gene: TRBJ1-4
v_gene: TRBV19
CDR3nt: TGTGCCAGTAGTATCCAGGGAGTGAGCCGTAATGAAAAACTGTTTTTT
CDR3aa: CASSIQGVSRNEKLFF

d_gene: -
abundance: once
j_gene: TRBJ1-2
v_gene: TRBV5-6
CDR3nt: TGTGCCAGCAGCCGCTACACCAACGGTGGCTACACCTTC
CDR3aa: CASSRYTNGGYTF

d_gene: -
abundance: -
j_gene: TRBJ2-6
v_gene: TRBV27
CDR3nt: TGTGCCAGCAGTTTAAAGGGGGGAGGCTCTGGGGCCAACGTCCTGACTTTC
CDR3aa: CASSLKGGGSGANVLTF

d_gene: -
abundance: -
j_gene: TRBJ2-1
v_gene: TRBV14
CDR3nt: TGTGCCAGCAGCCACCTCGGGGCTAGTCTCGGTGAGCAGTTCTTC
CDR3aa: CASSHLGASLGEQFF

d_gene: -
abundance: -
j_gene: TRBJ2-3
v_gene: TRBV7-9
CDR3nt: TGTGCCAGCAGCTTAGAGCTTCATACAGATACGCAGTATTTT
CDR3aa: CASSLELHTDTQYF

d_gene: -
abundance: -
j_gene: TRBJ2-2
v_gene: TRBV29-1
CDR3nt: TGCAGCGTTGACGGGCAGGCAACCGGGGAGCTGTTTTTT
CDR3aa: CSVDGQATGELFF

d_gene: TRBD1
abundance: -
j_gene: TRBJ1-1
v_gene: TRBV19
CDR3nt: TGTGCCAGTAGTCCGGACAGGGGGGGGAAAGCTTTCTTT
CDR3aa: CASSPDRGGKAFF

d_gene: TRBD2
abundance: -
j_gene: TRBJ2-3
v_gene: TRBV7-2
CDR3nt: TGTGCCAGCAGCTTAGAGCGGGGGCCGAGGGATACGCAGTATTTT
CDR3aa: CASSLERGPRDTQYF

d_gene: -
abundance: -
j_gene: TRBJ1-1
v_gene: TRBV6-4
CDR3nt: TGTGCCAGCAGGACCGACCCCATGAGCACTGAAGCTTTCTTT
CDR3aa: CASRTDPMSTEAFF

d_gene: -
abundance: -
j_gene: TRBJ2-7
v_gene: TRBV7-9
CDR3nt: TGTGCCAGCAGCTCCCTCTTCTCCAGGACGTTCTACGAGCAGTACTTC
CDR3aa: CASSSLFSRTFYEQYF

d_gene: TRBD2
abundance: -
j_gene: TRBJ2-3
v_gene: TRBV4-2
CDR3nt: TGTGCCAGCAGCCAAGATGGCGCGGGAGGGGCAGATACGCAGTATTTT
CDR3aa: CASSQDGAGGADTQYF

d_gene: TRBD2
abundance: -
j_gene: TRBJ2-3
v_gene: TRBV29-1
CDR3nt: TGCAGCGTTGATCGGGAGGCCAGCACAGATACGCAGTATTTT
CDR3aa: CSVDREASTDTQYF

d_gene: -
abundance: -
j_gene: TRBJ1-5
v_gene: TRBV6-2/TRBV6-3
CDR3nt: TGTGCCAGCAGTGTGGACGTAAATCAGCCCCAGCATTTT
CDR3aa: CASSVDVNQPQHF

d_gene: TRBD2
abundance: -
j_gene: TRBJ2-1
v_gene: TRBV9
CDR3nt: TGTGCCAGCAGCGTAGCTCTAACTAGCGGGAGGGCCTCTCCATACAATGAGCAGTTCTTC
CDR3aa: CASSVALTSGRASPYNEQFF

d_gene: -
abundance: -
j_gene: TRBJ2-7
v_gene: TRBV2
CDR3nt: TGTGCCAGCACTAAGGCGGGACATAGCACCTACGAGCAGTACTTC
CDR3aa: CASTKAGHSTYEQYF

d_gene: TRBD2
abundance: -
j_gene: TRBJ2-5
v_gene: TRBV9
CDR3nt: TGTGCCAGCAGCGTAGGAGGGGAGGGGTCAGAGACCCAGTACTTC
CDR3aa: CASSVGGEGSETQYF

d_gene: TRBD2
abundance: -
j_gene: TRBJ2-3
v_gene: TRBV9
CDR3nt: TGTGCCAGCAGCTGGATAGCGGGGGTCAGCACAGATACGCAGTATTTT
CDR3aa: CASSWIAGVSTDTQYF

d_gene: TRBD2
abundance: -
j_gene: TRBJ2-1
v_gene: TRBV7-2
CDR3nt: TGTGCCAGCAGCCCCACCAGGACTAGCGGGAGCAATGAGCAGTTCTTC
CDR3aa: CASSPTRTSGSNEQFF

d_gene: -
abundance: -
j_gene: TRBJ2-7
v_gene: TRBV7-9
CDR3nt: TGTGCCAGCAGCTTAGAGGGGCTCCCCTCCTACGAGCAGTACTTC
CDR3aa: CASSLEGLPSYEQYF

d_gene: TRBD2
abundance: -
j_gene: TRBJ2-1
v_gene: TRBV2
CDR3nt: TGTGCCAGAGGACTAGCGGGAGGGCCGGTGAATGAGCAGTTCTTC
CDR3aa: CARGLAGGPVNEQFF

d_gene: -
abundance: -
j_gene: TRBJ2-6
v_gene: TRBV11-2
CDR3nt: TGTGCCAGCAGGGGATCCTCTGGGGCCAACGTCCTGACTTTC
CDR3aa: CASRGSSGANVLTF

d_gene: -
abundance: -
j_gene: TRBJ1-2
v_gene: TRBV7-9
CDR3nt: TGTGCCAGCAGCTTAGTAGCTTTCCCAGGCGGCTACACCTTC
CDR3aa: CASSLVAFPGGYTF

d_gene: -
abundance: -
j_gene: TRBJ1-5
v_gene: TRBV30
CDR3nt: TGTGCCTGGAGTGATCGAGGGCAAAGTCAGCCCCAGCATTTT
CDR3aa: CAWSDRGQSQPQHF

d_gene: -
abundance: -
j_gene: TRBJ2-7
v_gene: TRBV5-6
CDR3nt: TGTGCCAGCAGCTACCCCTGGACAGATATCTACGAGCAGTACTTC
CDR3aa: CASSYPWTDIYEQYF

d_gene: -
abundance: once
j_gene: TRBJ1-2
v_gene: TRBV7-2
CDR3nt: TGTGCCAGCAGCCCCAGGCAGGTGGATCCACTAGGCTACACCTTC
CDR3aa: CASSPRQVDPLGYTF

d_gene: -
abundance: -
j_gene: TRBJ1-6
v_gene: TRBV7-8
CDR3nt: TGTGCCAGCAGCTTAGCCGATTCACCCCTCCACTTT
CDR3aa: CASSLADSPLHF

d_gene: -
abundance: -
j_gene: TRBJ1-5
v_gene: TRBV27
CDR3nt: TGTGCCAGCAGTTTATGGGGTCAGCCCCAGCATTTT
CDR3aa: CASSLWGQPQHF

d_gene: -
abundance: -
j_gene: TRBJ1-1
v_gene: TRBV27
CDR3nt: TGTGCCAGCAGTCTATTTACAGGGATCACTGAAGCTTTCTTT
CDR3aa: CASSLFTGITEAFF

d_gene: -
abundance: -
j_gene: TRBJ1-6
v_gene: TRBV18
CDR3nt: TGTGCCAGCTCACCACAACCGCCAGGGACGCGTTCACCCCTCCACTTT
CDR3aa: CASSPQPPGTRSPLHF

d_gene: -
abundance: -
j_gene: TRBJ1-5
v_gene: TRBV15
CDR3nt: TGTGCCACCAGCAGAGATTTTACAGTCAATCAGCCCCAGCATTTT
CDR3aa: CATSRDFTVNQPQHF

d_gene: -
abundance: once
j_gene: TRBJ1-5
v_gene: TRBV2
CDR3nt: TGTGCCAGCAGTGAAGCGCTGAGGGGAGGCAATCAGCCCCAGCATTTT
CDR3aa: CASSEALRGGNQPQHF

d_gene: -
abundance: -
j_gene: TRBJ2-2
v_gene: TRBV4-1
CDR3nt: TGCGCCAGCAGCCAACGATTCACCGGGGAGCTGTTTTTT
CDR3aa: CASSQRFTGELFF

d_gene: TRBD2
abundance: -
j_gene: TRBJ2-3
v_gene: TRBV5-6
CDR3nt: TGTGCCAGCAGCTTGGCCGCGGGAGTAGATACGCAGTATTTT
CDR3aa: CASSLAAGVDTQYF

d_gene: -
abundance: few
j_gene: TRBJ1-2
v_gene: TRBV7-8
CDR3nt: TGTGCCAGCAGCTTAGGCGGGGTGGGGCTGGGCTATGGCTACACCTTC
CDR3aa: CASSLGGVGLGYGYTF

d_gene: -
abundance: -
j_gene: TRBJ2-1
v_gene: TRBV24-1
CDR3nt: TGTGCCACCAGTGGGGGTCATGAGCAGTTCTTC
CDR3aa: CATSGGHEQFF

d_gene: -
abundance: few
j_gene: TRBJ1-2
v_gene: TRBV10-1
CDR3nt: TGCGCCAGCAGTGAGTCGACCGGACCGGACTATGGCTACACCTTC
CDR3aa: CASSESTGPDYGYTF

d_gene: -
abundance: -
j_gene: TRBJ1-5
v_gene: TRBV12-3/TRBV12-4
CDR3nt: TGTGCCAGCACCCTTAGCAATCAGCCCCAGCATTTT
CDR3aa: CASTLSNQPQHF

d_gene: -
abundance: -
j_gene: TRBJ2-1
v_gene: TRBV5-4
CDR3nt: TGTGCCAGCAGCCCAAGCCACACCCCACACAATGAGCAGTTCTTC
CDR3aa: CASSPSHTPHNEQFF

d_gene: TRBD2
abundance: -
j_gene: TRBJ2-3
v_gene: TRBV7-9
CDR3nt: TGTGCCAGCAGCCCGGGGCGGGTATCACTAGCGTCAGATACGCAGTATTTT
CDR3aa: CASSPGRVSLASDTQYF

d_gene: TRBD1
abundance: -
j_gene: TRBJ1-3
v_gene: TRBV19
CDR3nt: TGTGCCAGTAGTGTGACAGGGACTGGAAACACCATATATTTT
CDR3aa: CASSVTGTGNTIYF

d_gene: -
abundance: -
j_gene: TRBJ1-2
v_gene: TRBV5-1
CDR3nt: TGCGCCAGCAGCTTGGACGATAACAGTGAAGGGACTAACTACACCTTC
CDR3aa: CASSLDDNSEGTNYTF

d_gene: -
abundance: once
j_gene: TRBJ2-7
v_gene: TRBV6-5
CDR3nt: TGTGCCAGCAGTTACTCGGTAGCAGGGGTGTACGAGCAGTACTTC
CDR3aa: CASSYSVAGVYEQYF

d_gene: TRBD1
abundance: -
j_gene: TRBJ1-2
v_gene: TRBV9
CDR3nt: TGTGCCAGCAGCGTAGCGGGACAGGCCAACTATGGCTACACCTTC
CDR3aa: CASSVAGQANYGYTF

d_gene: TRBD2
abundance: -
j_gene: TRBJ2-1
v_gene: TRBV19
CDR3nt: TGTGCCAGTAGTAACCCGAGGGTAGCGGGATCCTACAATGAGCAGTTCTTC
CDR3aa: CASSNPRVAGSYNEQFF

d_gene: TRBD1
abundance: -
j_gene: TRBJ1-5
v_gene: TRBV6-5
CDR3nt: TGTGCCAGCAGAAACAGGGGAGAGCGCAATCAGCCCCAGCATTTT
CDR3aa: CASRNRGERNQPQHF

d_gene: -
abundance: -
j_gene: TRBJ1-5
v_gene: TRBV12-3/TRBV12-4
CDR3nt: TGTGCCAGCAGTTTTGCCGAGAATCAGCCCCAGCATTTT
CDR3aa: CASSFAENQPQHF

d_gene: -
abundance: once
j_gene: TRBJ2-7
v_gene: TRBV13
CDR3nt: TGTGCCAGCAGCTTAGAGGGTGTTATCTACGAGCAGTACTTC
CDR3aa: CASSLEGVIYEQYF

d_gene: TRBD2
abundance: -
j_gene: TRBJ2-7
v_gene: TRBV19
CDR3nt: TGTGCCAGTAGTATGAGGCTAGCGGGAGCCTACGAGCAGTACTTC
CDR3aa: CASSMRLAGAYEQYF

d_gene: TRBD1
abundance: -
j_gene: TRBJ2-5
v_gene: TRBV7-8
CDR3nt: TGTGCCAGCAGCTCCTGGACAGGAAGGACCCAGTACTTC
CDR3aa: CASSSWTGRTQYF